These T cell receptor beta chains were read from a single sample in a study of lymphopenia after photon versus proton radiotherapy. Measured with immunoSEQ multiplex PCR; TCRdb has only the in-frame clones, and not every one. There are 50,000 to 60,000 clones in the sample; roughly 90% occur only once, and 18% lies in the top ten. The sequencing here drew on peripheral blood, taken from a patient treated with photon-based radiotherapy. Receptors were obtained from a woman aged 40 to 49 with cholangiocarcinoma. Each CDR3 is given with its conserved first and last residue. D genes are given only for firm matches. A row's size may be missing; if present it is once, few, many or a size class.

CDR3aa	CDR3nt	v_gene	j_gene	abundance	d_gene
CASMKTGGEYEQYF	TGTGCCAGCATGAAGACAGGGGGCGAGTACGAGCAGTACTTC	TRBV5-4	TRBJ2-7	-	TRBD1
CASGLAGQGNTEAFF	TGTGCTAGTGGTTTGGCGGGACAGGGGAACACTGAAGCTTTCTTT	TRBV12-5	TRBJ1-1	-	TRBD1
CASKLAGGGLAKNIQYF	TGTGCCAGCAAACTAGCGGGGGGAGGTCTAGCCAAAAACATTCAGTACTTC	TRBV2	TRBJ2-4	-	TRBD2
CATWDRGSVEQYF	TGTGCCACCTGGGACAGGGGGAGCGTGGAGCAGTATTTT	TRBV6-5	TRBJ2-3	-	TRBD1
CANYARDRVTGEPYGYTF	TGTGCCAACTATGCCCGGGACAGGGTCACTGGGGAGCCTTATGGCTACACCTTC	TRBV2	TRBJ1-2	-	TRBD1
CASSSAGLDTVQYF	TGTGCCAGCAGTTCCGCTGGTCTGGATACAGTACAGTACTTC	TRBV27	TRBJ2-7	-	-
CASSVTGGYEQYF	TGTGCCAGTAGTGTTACAGGAGGTTACGAGCAGTACTTC	TRBV19	TRBJ2-7	-	-
CASSPEQGTTEAFF	TGTGCCAGCTCACCAGAACAGGGAACCACTGAAGCTTTCTTT	TRBV18	TRBJ1-1	once	-
CASSVIGGDGNTIYF	TGTGCCAGCAGCGTCATCGGGGGGGACGGAAACACCATATATTTT	TRBV9	TRBJ1-3	-	-
CASSLSPSNQPQHF	TGTGCCAGCAGCTTATCGCCCAGCAATCAGCCCCAGCATTTT	TRBV7-9	TRBJ1-5	once	-
CASSVEVGRSDTQYF	TGTGCCAGCAGCGTAGAGGTGGGACGGTCCGATACGCAGTATTTT	TRBV9	TRBJ2-3	once	-
CASSLLRTEAFF	TGTGCCAGCAGTTTACTTCGGACAGAAGCTTTCTTT	TRBV27	TRBJ1-1	-	-
CASSPGAEAFF	TGTGCCAGCAGCCCGGGGGCTGAAGCTTTCTTT	TRBV28	TRBJ1-1	-	-
CASSLGLAGTDTQYF	TGCGCCAGCAGCTTGGGGCTAGCGGGGACAGATACGCAGTATTTT	TRBV5-1	TRBJ2-3	-	TRBD2
CASSLAGTGGEKLFF	TGTGCCAGCAGCTTAGCTGGGACAGGGGGTGAAAAACTGTTTTTT	TRBV7-2	TRBJ1-4	-	TRBD1
CASSRRTSGRAGTQYF	TGTGCCAGCAGCCGAAGGACTAGCGGGAGGGCAGGTACGCAGTATTTT	TRBV5-6	TRBJ2-3	-	TRBD2
CASSLNPSGVRGGNTIYF	TGTGCCAGCAGTTTAAACCCCAGTGGTGTTAGAGGTGGAAACACCATATATTTT	TRBV28	TRBJ1-3	-	-
CASSHSGGTDTQYF	TGCGCCAGCAGCCATAGCGGGGGCACAGATACGCAGTATTTT	TRBV4-1	TRBJ2-3	-	TRBD2
CASSLDAGYAF	TGCGCCAGCAGCTTGGACGCCGGCTACGCCTTC	TRBV5-1	TRBJ1-2	-	-
CASSTQGILYEQYF	TGTGCCAGCAGCACCCAGGGGATACTCTACGAGCAGTACTTC	TRBV5-4	TRBJ2-7	-	-
CASRSDNEQFF	TGTGCCAGCAGATCAGACAATGAGCAGTTCTTC	TRBV2	TRBJ2-1	-	-
CASSPQVEINYGYTF	TGTGCCAGCAGCCCCCAGGTCGAGATTAACTATGGCTACACCTTC	TRBV7-2	TRBJ1-2	-	-
CASRLGPGANVLTF	TGTGCCAGCAGGCTGGGTCCTGGGGCCAACGTCCTGACTTTC	TRBV11-2	TRBJ2-6	-	-
CASRREGGVNTEAFF	TGTGCCAGCAGGAGGGAGGGAGGAGTGAACACTGAAGCTTTCTTT	TRBV11-2	TRBJ1-1	-	-
CASRSPSGRTEAFF	TGTGCCAGCAGATCTCCTTCTGGAAGGACTGAAGCTTTCTTT	TRBV6-5	TRBJ1-1	-	-
CASSPTGNTEAFF	TGTGCCAGCAGCCCTACAGGGAACACTGAAGCTTTCTTT	TRBV6-6	TRBJ1-1	-	-
CASRNSGQGYEKLFF	TGTGCCAGCAGAAATTCGGGACAGGGCTATGAAAAACTGTTTTTT	TRBV6-5	TRBJ1-4	-	TRBD1
CASSSHPPVYEQYF	TGTGCCAGCAGTTCCCACCCTCCGGTCTACGAGCAGTACTTC	TRBV28	TRBJ2-7	-	-
CAISGGQTMNTEAFF	TGTGCCATCAGCGGGGGACAGACTATGAACACTGAAGCTTTCTTT	TRBV10-3	TRBJ1-1	once	TRBD1
CASSGAAGNAGNTIYF	TGTGCCAGCAGTGGGGCCGCTGGGAACGCTGGAAACACCATATATTTT	TRBV6-1	TRBJ1-3	-	-
CASSPSTGLSNQPQHF	TGTGCCAGCAGTCCCTCGACAGGGTTGAGCAATCAGCCCCAGCATTTT	TRBV2	TRBJ1-5	once	TRBD1
CASSLLLRGGRVDEQFF	TGTGCCAGCAGCTTACTCTTGAGGGGAGGGAGGGTCGATGAGCAGTTCTTC	TRBV11-2	TRBJ2-1	-	TRBD2
CASSPREGGNTEAFF	TGCGCCAGCAGCCCCAGAGAAGGGGGGAACACTGAAGCTTTCTTT	TRBV5-1	TRBJ1-1	once	-
CSARRGEAFF	TGCAGTGCTAGGAGGGGAGAGGCTTTCTTT	TRBV20-1	TRBJ1-1	-	-
CASSSDRDGYTF	TGTGCCAGCAGCTCCGACAGGGATGGCTACACCTTC	TRBV11-1	TRBJ1-2	-	TRBD1
CASSEAIANRNYGYTF	TGTGCCAGCAGTGAAGCTATCGCAAACAGGAACTATGGCTACACCTTC	TRBV6-1	TRBJ1-2	-	-
CASSGAGKSGNTIYF	TGTGCCAGTAGTGGGGCAGGGAAGTCTGGAAACACCATATATTTT	TRBV6-6	TRBJ1-3	-	-
CASSHGQGLDYEQYF	TGTGCCAGCAGCCACGGACAGGGTTTGGACTACGAGCAGTACTTC	TRBV14	TRBJ2-7	few	TRBD1
CATRGRAVYEQYF	TGTGCCACCCGCGGGAGGGCCGTTTACGAGCAGTACTTC	TRBV28	TRBJ2-7	-	TRBD2
CASSPLAGVVSTDTQYF	TGTGCCAGCAGCCCTCTAGCGGGAGTAGTTAGCACAGATACGCAGTATTTT	TRBV9	TRBJ2-3	-	TRBD2
CASSLRGWAEIPETQYF	TGTGCCAGCAGCTTAAGGGGATGGGCCGAAATCCCAGAGACCCAGTACTTC	TRBV7-3	TRBJ2-5	once	-
CASSPTSRSGANVLTF	TGTGCCAGCAGCCCGACTTCTCGCTCTGGGGCCAACGTCCTGACTTTC	TRBV7-3	TRBJ2-6	-	-